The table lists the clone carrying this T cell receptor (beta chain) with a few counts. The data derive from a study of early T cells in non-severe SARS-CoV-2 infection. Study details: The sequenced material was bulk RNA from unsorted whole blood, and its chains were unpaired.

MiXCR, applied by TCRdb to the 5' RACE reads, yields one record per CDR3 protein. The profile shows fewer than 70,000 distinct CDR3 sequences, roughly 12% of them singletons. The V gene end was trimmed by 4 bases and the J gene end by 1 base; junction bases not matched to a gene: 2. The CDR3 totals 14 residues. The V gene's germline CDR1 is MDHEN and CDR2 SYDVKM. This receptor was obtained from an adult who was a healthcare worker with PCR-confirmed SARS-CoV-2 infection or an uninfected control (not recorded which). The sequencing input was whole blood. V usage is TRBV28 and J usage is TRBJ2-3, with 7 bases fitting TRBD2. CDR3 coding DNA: TGTGCCAGCAGTTCAGCGGGGCGCACAGATACGCAGTATTTT. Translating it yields CASSSAGRTDTQYF.